This TCR beta chain was found in a study of blood T cell repertoires in COVID-19. Study information: Sites across the United States, Italy and Spain contributed samples from acute and convalescent COVID-19. PBMCs, B-cell-depleted T cells, or T cells provided the cDNA or gDNA that made up the material.

Source study methods: Quantification of nucleated cells was approximated via reference gene primer amplification. Generated by immunoSEQ multiplex PCR, the TCRdb table keeps only in-frame clones and is missing some. The V and J calls and clone size come from that table; D and trimming were worked out from the DNA. The sample lists tens of thousands of clones; around 87% were seen once. The V segment lost 6 bases and the J segment 1 base; nucleotides outside the gene matches: 1. This CDR3 spans 13 amino acids. CDR1 is MDHEN and CDR2 is SYDVKM in the germline V gene. Sample: peripheral blood. The TCR sequence derives from a human donor in a cohort sampled during active COVID-19. This rearrangement joins TRBV28 to TRBJ1-2, with 8 bases aligning to TRBD1. The CDR3 nucleotides read TGTGCCAGCAGAACAGGGGGTAACTATGGCTACACCTTC. It encodes CASRTGGNYGYTF.